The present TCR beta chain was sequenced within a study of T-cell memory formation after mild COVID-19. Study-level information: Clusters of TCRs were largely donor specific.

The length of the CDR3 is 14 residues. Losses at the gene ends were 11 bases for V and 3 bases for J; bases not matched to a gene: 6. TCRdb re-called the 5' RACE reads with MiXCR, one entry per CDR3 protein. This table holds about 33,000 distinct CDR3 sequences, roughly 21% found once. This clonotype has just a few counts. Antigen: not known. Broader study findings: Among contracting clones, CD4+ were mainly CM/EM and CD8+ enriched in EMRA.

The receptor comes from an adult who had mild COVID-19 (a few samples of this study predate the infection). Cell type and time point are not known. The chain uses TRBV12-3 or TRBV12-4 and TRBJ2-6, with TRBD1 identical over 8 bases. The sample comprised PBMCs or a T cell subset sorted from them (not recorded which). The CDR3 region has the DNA TGTGCCGGACGACAGGGGAATGGGGCCAACGTCCTGACTTTC. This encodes CAGRQGNGANVLTF.